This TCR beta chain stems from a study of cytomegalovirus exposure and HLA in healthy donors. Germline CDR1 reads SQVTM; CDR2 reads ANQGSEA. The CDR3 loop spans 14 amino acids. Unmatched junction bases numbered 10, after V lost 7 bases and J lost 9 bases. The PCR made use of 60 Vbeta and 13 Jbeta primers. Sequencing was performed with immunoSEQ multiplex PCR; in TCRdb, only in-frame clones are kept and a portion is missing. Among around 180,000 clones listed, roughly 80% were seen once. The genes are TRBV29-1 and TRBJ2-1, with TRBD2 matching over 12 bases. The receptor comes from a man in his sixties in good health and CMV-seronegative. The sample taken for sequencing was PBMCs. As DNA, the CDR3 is TGCAGCGCAGCGACTAGCGGGAGTTGGGGTGAGCAGTTCTTC. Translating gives CSAATSGSWGEQFF.